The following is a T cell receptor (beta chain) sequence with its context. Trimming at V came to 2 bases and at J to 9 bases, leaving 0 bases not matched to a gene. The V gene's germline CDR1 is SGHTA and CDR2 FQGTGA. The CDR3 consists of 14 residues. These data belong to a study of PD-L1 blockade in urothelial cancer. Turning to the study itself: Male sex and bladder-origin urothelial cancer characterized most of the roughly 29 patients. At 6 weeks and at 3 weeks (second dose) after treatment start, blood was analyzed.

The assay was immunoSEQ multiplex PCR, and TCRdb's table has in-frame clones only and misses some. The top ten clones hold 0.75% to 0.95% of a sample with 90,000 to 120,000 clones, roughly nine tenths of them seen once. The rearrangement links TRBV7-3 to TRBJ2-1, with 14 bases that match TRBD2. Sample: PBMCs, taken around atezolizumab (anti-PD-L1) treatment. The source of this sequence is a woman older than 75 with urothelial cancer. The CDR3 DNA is TGTGCCAGCAGCTTAGGGACTAGCGGGGGTGAGCAGTTCTTC. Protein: CASSLGTSGGEQFF.